Below, 16 T cell receptor beta chains from the same sample are listed, as sequenced in a study of T cells in localized non-small cell lung cancer. Only in-frame clones appear in the TCRdb table, and some are missing; sequencing was by immunoSEQ multiplex PCR. The data show approximately 1,900 clones, around a fifth seen once. Sequences were derived from lung tumor tissue, sampled before any cancer treatment. The receptors originated from a woman between 35 and 75 years old with stage I lung adenocarcinoma.

J is TRBJ2-5 and V is TRBV29-1, with 7 bases aligning to TRBD1. Trimming cost V 4 bases and J 3 bases; bases outside gene matches: 5. This CDR3 is 13 amino acids long. Per germline, CDR1 SQVTM and CDR2 ANQGSEA. CDR3 region: CSVGQGVEETQYF. The DNA for the CDR3 is TGCAGCGTTGGGCAGGGGGTTGAAGAGACCCAGTACTTC.

This clone occurred a few times. V usage is TRBV28 and J usage is TRBJ1-2; D remains unclear. Germline CDR1 MDHEN, CDR2 SYDVKM. This CDR3 comprises 12 residues. V dropped 2 bases and J dropped 7 bases, with 8 bases sitting between them. In nucleotides, the CDR3 is TGTGCCAGCAGTTTAATCGAAACTGGCTACACCTTC. It encodes CASSLIETGYTF.

This clone showed up just a few times. The chain uses TRBV5-1 and TRBJ1-6, with 11 bases fitting TRBD1. The J segment lost 9 bases and the V segment lost 3 bases, leaving 5 bases of the junction unmatched. The CDR3 loop spans 15 amino acids. The V gene's germline CDR1 is SGHRS and CDR2 YFSETQ. CDR3 DNA sequence: TGCGCCAGCAGCTCCGGACAGGGGGCGTTTTCACCCCTCCACTTT. Translation: CASSSGQGAFSPLHF.

J is TRBJ1-6 and V is TRBV7-7; D might be TRBD1 (5 bases). Germline CDR1 is SSHAT and CDR2 is FNYEAQ (reference sequence). The CDR3 spans 16 residues. Trimming shortened V by 5 bases and J by 8 bases, and 19 bases separated the two germline ends. The CDR3 region is CASSDRLKGFYSPLHF. The CDR3 coding sequence is TGTGCCAGCAGCGACCGGTTAAAGGGGTTCTATTCACCCCTCCACTTT.

V and J are TRBV5-1 and TRBJ1-1; TRBD1 is a possible D gene (6 bases). The CDR3 spans 14 residues. V shed 4 bases and J shed 7 bases, with 17 bases lying between them. Germline V CDR1 and CDR2: SGHRS, YFSETQ. CDR3 bases: TGCGCCAGCAGCATAGTGACAGGCTCAGTTGAAGCTTTCTTT. Protein: CASSIVTGSVEAFF.

This clone was detected only a few times. The gene calls are TRBV7-5 and TRBJ2-1; TRBD2 is the table's D call and was not checked against the DNA. TRBV7-5 is described as a pseudogene. This CDR3 comprises 16 residues. The CDR3 protein is CASSLPSGGAYNEQFF. CDR3 sequence (DNA): TGTGCCAGCAGTTTACCTAGCGGGGGGGCCTACAATGAGCAGTTCTTC.

By share, this clone ranks as large. The chain links TRBV11-3 to TRBJ1-3, with TRBD1 as a possible D gene (5 bases). V was clipped by 5 bases and J by 4 bases, with 21 bases between them. The length of the CDR3 is 17 residues. In germline, CDR1 is SGHNT, CDR2 YENEEA. The CDR3 is CASSGLGTPERGNTIYF. The CDR3 DNA reads as TGTGCCAGCAGCGGCCTCGGGACTCCTGAGCGGGGAAACACCATATATTTT. Variable domain in full (rest from reference TRBV11-3 and TRBJ1-3): EAGVVQSPRYKIIEKKQPVAFWCNPISGHNTLYWYLQNLGQGPELLIRYENEEAVDDSQLPKDRFSAERLKGVDSTLKIQPAELGDSAVYLCASSGLGTPERGNTIYFGEGSWLTVV.

The table lists this clone with a few counts. The rearrangement links TRBV6-8 to TRBJ1-1, with D hard to call. The V gene lost 2 bases and the J gene lost 8 bases, with 12 bases spanning the gap. In germline, CDR1 is MNHGY, CDR2 SAAAGT. CDR3 length: 13 residues. This CDR3 reads CASSYLGRREAFF. The CDR3 bases are TGTGCCAGCAGTTACCTAGGTCGACGAGAAGCTTTCTTT.

Only a few counts were recorded for this clone. CDR3: CATSSEGRGTEAFF. The CDR3 DNA sequence: TGTGCCACCAGCAGTGAAGGGAGGGGAACTGAAGCTTTCTTT. The genes are TRBV15 and TRBJ1-1; D may be TRBD1 (5 bases). Germline CDR1 and CDR2: LNHNV and YYDKDF (reference sequence). V lost 3 bases and J 5 bases, leaving 13 bases between the germline ends. CDR3 length: 14 amino acids.

The chain is built from TRBV1 and TRBJ2-5. TRBV1 is annotated as a pseudogene. The CDR3 loop spans 16 amino acids. The CDR3 sequence is CASSQDPGAGRETQYF. CDR3 DNA sequence: TGCGCCAGCAGCCAAGATCCGGGGGCGGGGAGAGAGACCCAGTACTTC.

The CDR3 region is CASSQDLPGDVAEAFF. The DNA of the CDR3 is TGCGCCAGCAGCCAAGATCTGCCAGGGGATGTCGCTGAAGCTTTCTTT. The gene calls are TRBV1 and TRBJ1-1; the table gives TRBD1 as D, unverified against the DNA. TRBV1 is flagged as a pseudogene. The CDR3 extends over 16 amino acids.

This clone was counted a few times. This chain connects TRBV30 to TRBJ2-5; D may match TRBD1 or TRBD2 (5 bases each). In germline, CDR1 is GTSNPN, CDR2 SVGIG (reference sequence). The CDR3 totals 13 residues. With 8 bases removed from V and 0 bases from J, the gap between germline ends came to 13 bases. For the CDR3, the DNA is TGTGCCCAAACCGGGACCAACCAAGAGACCCAGTACTTC. It specifies CAQTGTNQETQYF.

The chain has TRBV11-3 and TRBJ2-6, with 9 positions matching TRBD2. V was pared by 5 bases and J by 4 bases, with 6 bases of the junction left unmatched. Germline lookup yields CDR1 SGHNT and CDR2 YENEEA. This CDR3 has 16 amino acids. The CDR3, as DNA: TGTGCCAGCAGCCGAGCGGGGGGCACCGGGGCCAACGTCCTGACTTTC. Translated: CASSRAGGTGANVLTF.

V and J are TRBV11-3 and TRBJ2-1; D is unresolved. Germline-derived CDR1 and CDR2 are SGHNT and YENEEA. There are 14 residues in the CDR3. With 4 bases removed from V and 8 bases from J, the gap between germline ends came to 15 bases. The CDR3 nucleotides read TGTGCCAGCAGCTCAGTCGACCGGTTATATGAGCAGTTCTTC. Its protein is CASSSVDRLYEQFF. The variable domain in full, with the rest retrieved from reference TRBV11-3 and TRBJ2-1, is EAGVVQSPRYKIIEKKQPVAFWCNPISGHNTLYWYLQNLGQGPELLIRYENEEAVDDSQLPKDRFSAERLKGVDSTLKIQPAELGDSAVYLCASSSVDRLYEQFFGPGTRLTVL.

There are a few counts of this clone. V usage is TRBV28 and J usage is TRBJ1-4; possible D gene TRBD1, 6 bases. Between the trimmed V and J ends, which lost 5 bases and 7 bases, there was a span of 23 bases. This CDR3 region has 17 residues. CDR1 and CDR2 (germline): MDHEN, SYDVKM. The CDR3 coding sequence is TGTGCCAGCAGTCCCCCGGGACACCCTCAAGGGGGTGAAAAACTGTTTTTT. The encoded protein is CASSPPGHPQGGEKLFF.

This clone was counted only a few times. This rearrangement joins TRBV30 to TRBJ2-5; 8 bases are a match to TRBD2. The trim removed 0 bases at V and 4 bases at J, leaving 4 bases unmatched. The germline V gene has CDR1 GTSNPN and CDR2 SVGIG (reference sequence). This CDR3 comprises 14 residues. The CDR3: CAWSVQAGGETQYF. CDR3 in DNA: TGTGCCTGGAGTGTACAGGCGGGGGGAGAGACCCAGTACTTC.